These T cell receptor beta chains were read from a single sample in a study of a mutant IDH1 vaccine in newly diagnosed glioma. Their target antigens are unknown. Generated by immunoSEQ multiplex PCR, the TCRdb table keeps only in-frame clones and is missing some. The table has tens of thousands of clones, 75% to 85% seen once. The material sequenced was PBMCs, taken from a glioma patient whose treatment included an IDH1 peptide vaccine. The origin of the receptors is a man aged 40-49 years with glioma. The CDR3 runs from the conserved cysteine through the conserved F or W. D genes are given only for firm matches. A row's size may be missing; if present it is once, few, many or a size class.

TRBV6-5	-	-	TRBJ1-6	TGTGCCAGCAGTGATAGGCCTAATTCACCCCTCCACTTT	CASSDRPNSPLHF
TRBV5-1	-	-	TRBJ2-7	TGCGCCAGCACCCACGGGATAGGCTACGAGCAGTACTTC	CASTHGIGYEQYF
TRBV7-9	-	-	TRBJ2-7	TGTGCCAGCAGCCCAGGGGACGAGCAGTACTTC	CASSPGDEQYF
TRBV29-1	TRBD1	-	TRBJ2-2	TGCAGCGCATGGGACAGCGACCTGAACACCGGGGAGCTGTTTTTT	CSAWDSDLNTGELFF
TRBV5-6	TRBD1	-	TRBJ1-2	TGTGCCAGCAGCTTCCGGGACAGAACTAACTATGGCTACACCTTC	CASSFRDRTNYGYTF
TRBV30	TRBD1	once	TRBJ1-6	TGTGCCTGGACCTCACACAGGGGAGGGAATTCACCCCTCCACTTT	CAWTSHRGGNSPLHF
TRBV6-1	-	-	TRBJ2-5	TGTGCCCAAGGGGGGGGGCGGCAAGAGACCCAGTACTTC	CAQGGGRQETQYF
TRBV5-1	TRBD1	-	TRBJ1-5	TGCGCCAGCAGCTTGGGGGACAGCCCTGGTCAGCCCCAGCATTTT	CASSLGDSPGQPQHF
TRBV19	-	few	TRBJ1-6	TGTGCCAGTAGGGCAGGGTTGAATTCACCCCTCCACTTT	CASRAGLNSPLHF
TRBV4-1	TRBD1	once	TRBJ2-7	TGCGCCAGCAGTCCCTGGGACAGCCGCTCCTACGAGCAGTACTTC	CASSPWDSRSYEQYF
TRBV5-1	TRBD1	-	TRBJ2-7	TGCGCCAGCAAGGGGGACAGGGGGAACTACGAGCAGTACTTC	CASKGDRGNYEQYF
TRBV2	-	-	TRBJ2-7	TGTGCCAGCAGTGACAGGGGGGTATCCTACGAGCAGTACTTC	CASSDRGVSYEQYF
TRBV7-2	-	-	TRBJ2-7	TGTGCCAGCAGCTCATCTTTCACCTACGAGCAGTACTTC	CASSSSFTYEQYF
TRBV5-1	TRBD2	-	TRBJ2-1	TGCGCCAGCAGCATAAGGGGTGGCGGGGGGAATAATGAGCAGTTCTTC	CASSIRGGGGNNEQFF
TRBV2	TRBD2	-	TRBJ2-3	TGTGCCAGCAGTGTAGCAGGGCGGGAGGCCACAGATACGCAGTATTTT	CASSVAGREATDTQYF
TRBV5-1	-	-	TRBJ2-7	TGCGCCAGCAGCTTGGCGCCCGGGTCCTACGAGCAGTACTTC	CASSLAPGSYEQYF
TRBV4-1	TRBD1	-	TRBJ2-7	TGCGCCAGCAGCTTCCGGGACAGGGGTGGCTACGAGCAGTACTTC	CASSFRDRGGYEQYF
TRBV2	-	once	TRBJ2-7	TGTGCCAGCAGCCCGCACTACGAGCAGTACTTC	CASSPHYEQYF
TRBV30	-	-	TRBJ2-2	TGTGCCTGGAGTTTGTCGAACACCGGGGAGCTGTTTTTT	CAWSLSNTGELFF